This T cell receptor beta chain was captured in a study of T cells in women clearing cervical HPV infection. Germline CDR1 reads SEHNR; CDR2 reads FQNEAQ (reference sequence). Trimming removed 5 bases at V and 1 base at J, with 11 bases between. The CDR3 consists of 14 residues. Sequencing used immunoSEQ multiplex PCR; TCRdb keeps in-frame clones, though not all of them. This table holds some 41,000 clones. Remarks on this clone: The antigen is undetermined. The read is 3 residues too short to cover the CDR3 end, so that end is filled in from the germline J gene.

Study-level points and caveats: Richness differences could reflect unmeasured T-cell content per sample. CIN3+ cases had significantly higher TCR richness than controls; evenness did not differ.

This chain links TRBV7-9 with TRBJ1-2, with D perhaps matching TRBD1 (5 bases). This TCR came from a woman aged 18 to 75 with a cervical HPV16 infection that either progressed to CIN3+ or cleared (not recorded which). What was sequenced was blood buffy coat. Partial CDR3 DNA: TGTGCCAGCAGCCTTTCGGGGGTTAACTATGGC. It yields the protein CASSLSGVNYG. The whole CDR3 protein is CASSLSGVNYGYTF.